This passage covers 9 T cell receptor beta chains from one sample sequenced in a study of T cell changes during pregnancy in multiple sclerosis. The table came from immunoSEQ multiplex PCR; TCRdb's copy has only in-frame clones and leaves some out. The sample lists tens of thousands of clones; roughly 90% were seen once. This sample comprised peripheral blood, obtained in the second trimester of pregnancy. These receptors came from a female donor with multiple sclerosis, enrolled in a pregnancy study.

V is TRBV4-1 and J is TRBJ2-1, with TRBD2 matching 7 bases. Per the germline V gene, CDR1 is MGHRA and CDR2 is YSYEKL. The CDR3 is 15 residues long. The J segment lost 7 bases and the V segment lost 1 base, leaving 7 bases of the junction unmatched. The DNA of the CDR3 is TGCGCCAGCAGCCAAGTGCGCCTGGGGGGGAATGAGCAGTTCTTC. Translating it yields CASSQVRLGGNEQFF.

This clone was found once. The chain is built from TRBV7-2 and TRBJ2-2; a weak D match, TRBD2 (6 bases). Germline values: CDR1 SGHTA, CDR2 FQGNSA. V was trimmed by 5 bases and J by 6 bases, leaving 16 bases between them. The CDR3 sequence is 15 residues long. This chain's CDR3 is CASSPTRYPPGELFF. In DNA, the CDR3 is TGTGCCAGCAGCCCGACTAGATATCCGCCCGGGGAGCTGTTTTTT.

The rearrangement joins TRBV7-2 to TRBJ2-5; D uncertain. CDR3 length: 16 residues. Per germline, CDR1 SGHTA and CDR2 FQGNSA. Trimming removed 1 base from V and 4 bases from J, with 16 bases in between. CDR3 region: CASSLGQIRRSETQYF. In nucleotides, the CDR3 is TGTGCCAGCAGCTTAGGTCAAATCAGGCGATCAGAGACCCAGTACTTC.

The rearrangement uses TRBV2 and TRBJ2-5, with D perhaps matching TRBD2 (6 bases). The V gene lost 8 bases and the J gene lost 5 bases, with 12 bases spanning the gap. The CDR3 consists of 12 residues. Germline assignment: CDR1 SNHLY and CDR2 FYNNEI. CDR3 protein: CASAAGSETQYF. The CDR3 bases are TGTGCCAGCGCGGCGGGATCTGAGACCCAGTACTTC. The full variable domain, in which reference TRBV2 and TRBJ2-5 provide the parts outside the CDR3, is EPEVTQTPSHQVTQMGQEVILRCVPISNHLYFYWYRQILGQKVEFLVSFYNNEISEKSEIFDDQFSVERPDGSNFTLKIRSTKLEDSAMYFCASAAGSETQYFGPGTRLLVL.

This clone occurred many times. V is TRBV4-2 and J is TRBJ2-3, with 11 nucleotides matching TRBD1. This CDR3 region has 18 residues. J was trimmed by 0 bases and V by 2 bases; bases with no gene match: 7. Germline V lookup: CDR1 LGHNA, CDR2 YNFKEQ. In nucleotides, the CDR3 is TGTGCCAGCAGCCAAAGACAAGGGACAGGGGGGAGCACAGATACGCAGTATTTT. Protein product: CASSQRQGTGGSTDTQYF.

This clone showed up just a few times. This rearrangement joins TRBV30 to TRBJ1-5; a possible D gene is TRBD1 (6 bases). Germline lookup yields CDR1 GTSNPN and CDR2 SVGIG (reference sequence). The CDR3 is 14 residues long. V shed 1 base and J shed 0 bases, with 7 bases lying between them. The CDR3 is CAWSATGSNQPQHF. CDR3 bases: TGTGCCTGGAGTGCGACAGGTAGCAATCAGCCCCAGCATTTT.

This clone came up once. The chain joins TRBV5-1 to TRBJ1-1, with D tentatively TRBD1 (6 bases). Germline V gene lookup returns CDR1 SGHRS and CDR2 YFSETQ. CDR3 length equals 17 residues. Trimming shortened V by 5 bases and J by 0 bases, and 20 bases separated the two germline ends. This CDR3 reads CASSRAQGALMNTEAFF. In nucleotides, the CDR3 is TGCGCCAGCAGTCGAGCACAGGGCGCCCTGATGAACACTGAAGCTTTCTTT. The variable domain in full, with the rest retrieved from reference TRBV5-1 and TRBJ1-1, is KAGVTQTPRYLIKTRGQQVTLSCSPISGHRSVSWYQQTPGQGLQFLFEYFSETQRNKGNFPGRFSGRQFSNSRSEMNVSTLELGDSALYLCASSRAQGALMNTEAFFGQGTRLTVV.

This chain joins TRBV19 and TRBJ1-3; D gene uncertain. The V and J ends lost 7 bases and 0 bases respectively, with 13 bases between them. The CDR3 sequence is 15 residues long. Germline V gene data show CDR1 as LNHDA and CDR2 as SQIVND (reference sequence). This CDR3 is CASTPEESSGNTIYF. The CDR3 DNA reads TGTGCCAGTACCCCGGAGGAGAGCTCTGGAAACACCATATATTTT.

The chain recombines TRBV7-9 with TRBJ2-3; 9 nucleotides line up with TRBD2. The CDR3 spans 17 residues. From germline, CDR1 is SEHNR and CDR2 FQNEAQ (reference sequence). Losses at the gene ends were 2 bases for V and 4 bases for J; bases not matched to a gene: 10. CDR3 region: CASSLKVAGDFPDTQYF. The CDR3, as DNA: TGTGCCAGCAGCTTAAAAGTAGCGGGAGATTTCCCAGATACGCAGTATTTT.